The clone carrying this T cell receptor beta chain occurred a few times. Its antigen is currently unknown. The time point here: week 35, safety follow-up. Vaccine doses each comprised 300 ug of mutant IDH1 20-mer peptide, with topical imiquimod. The donors' diagnosis was new WHO grade 3 or 4 astrocytoma that was IDH1-mutant and ATRX-lost. The data were produced by immunoSEQ multiplex PCR, yet TCRdb's version contains in-frame clones alone and is incomplete. The data contain around 60,000 clones, approximately 80% of them singletons. Germline V gives CDR1 ENHRY, CDR2 SYGVKD. The CDR3 runs to 17 residues. V was trimmed by 2 bases and J by 7 bases, leaving 24 bases between them. This record comes from a study of a mutant IDH1 vaccine in newly diagnosed glioma. Whole-study context: Vaccinations were initiated 4-6 weeks following radiotherapy alone, or were given together with temozolomide cycles. Every participant had undergone radiotherapy, temozolomide, or both before, and most underwent both. The study's findings and limits: Pseudoprogression seemed unrelated to changes in top peripheral T cell clonotypes.

The TCR sequence derives from a man between 35 and 55 years old with glioma. Sample: PBMCs, taken from a glioma patient whose treatment included an IDH1 peptide vaccine. The genes are TRBV10-3 and TRBJ2-7, with D maybe TRBD2 (6 bases). DNA for the CDR3: TGTGCCATCAGTGAGATTCCGCGGGGCCCCCCCTTCGTTGAGCAGTACTTC. Its protein is CAISEIPRGPPFVEQYF.